This T cell receptor beta chain was observed in a study of T-cell reconstitution after alpha-beta-depleted transplantation in children. Points from the study as a whole: It was surviving recipient T cells and thymic progenitors that gave some patients high TCRbeta diversity at day 60. Reportedly, alpha-beta T cells present about two months post-transplant originated from several hundred expanded clones of graft origin. One year after transplant, T-cell counts and diversity came mostly from newly produced T cells.

About this clonotype: The target antigen is unknown.

Germline V lookup: CDR1 SEHNR, CDR2 FQNEAQ (reference sequence). CDR3 length: 14 amino acids. The V and J ends lost 6 bases and 6 bases, in that order; junction bases with no gene match: 1. Preparing the TCRbeta library involved the use of unique molecular identifiers. TCRdb passed the PCR reads through MiXCR, listing each CDR3 protein once. The sample contains about 980,000 distinct CDR3 sequences, around 30% of which appear only once. The material sequenced was PBMCs, mostly from graft donor cells, taken 360 days after TCRalphabeta/CD19-depleted stem cell transplant. This receptor was obtained from a boy in the first two years of life who had a stem cell transplant for SCID, so the T cells may come from the graft donor. This rearrangement joins TRBV7-9 to TRBJ2-1, with TRBD2 identical over 14 bases. CDR3 protein: CASRGTSGGNEQFF. The CDR3 region has the DNA TGTGCCAGCAGGGGGACTAGCGGGGGCAATGAGCAGTTCTTC.